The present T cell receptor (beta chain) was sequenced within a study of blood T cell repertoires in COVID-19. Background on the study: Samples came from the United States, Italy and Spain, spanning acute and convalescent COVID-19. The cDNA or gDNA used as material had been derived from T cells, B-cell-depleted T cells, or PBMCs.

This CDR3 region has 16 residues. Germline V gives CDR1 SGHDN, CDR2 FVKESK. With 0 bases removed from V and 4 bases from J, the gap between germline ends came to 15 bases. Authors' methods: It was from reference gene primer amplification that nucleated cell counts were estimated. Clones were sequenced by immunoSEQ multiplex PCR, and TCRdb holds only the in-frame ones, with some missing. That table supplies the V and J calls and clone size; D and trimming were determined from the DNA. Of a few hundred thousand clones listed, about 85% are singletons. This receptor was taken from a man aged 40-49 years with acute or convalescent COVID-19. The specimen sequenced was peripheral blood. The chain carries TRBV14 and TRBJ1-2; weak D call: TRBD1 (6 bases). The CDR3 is CASSQDIPPGAYGYTF. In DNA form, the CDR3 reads TGTGCCAGCAGCCAAGATATCCCTCCAGGGGCCTATGGCTACACCTTC.